These 30 T cell receptor beta chains originate from one sample sequenced in a study of identical twins. TCRdb redid the calling of the 5' RACE reads with MiXCR, one entry per CDR3 protein. The data contain 750,000 to 950,000 distinct CDR3 sequences, roughly 12% of them singletons. The data were also submitted as part of a second study, on yellow fever vaccine responses in identical twins.

Sequenced material: PBMCs. The origin of the receptors is a woman younger than 35 in good health.

This chain joins TRBV12-3 or TRBV12-4 and TRBJ1-1, with D hard to call. Trimming took off 6 bases at V and 5 bases at J, with 7 bases between the two ends. The CDR3 is made up of 11 amino acids. CDR3 loop: CASRRQTEAFF. The CDR3 region has the DNA TGTGCCAGCAGGAGACAAACTGAAGCTTTCTTT.

This clonotype was picked up a small number of times. This chain uses TRBV15 with TRBJ2-1, with 10 bases fitting TRBD2. Germline lookup yields CDR1 LNHNV and CDR2 YYDKDF (reference sequence). The CDR3 totals 19 residues. After removal of 9 bases from V and 8 bases from J, the junction contained 25 bases not matched to a gene. This chain's CDR3 is CATTASGGRGLGVSHEQFF. CDR3 nucleotide sequence: TGTGCCACTACAGCTAGCGGGGGCAGGGGACTTGGCGTATCGCATGAGCAGTTCTTC.

This clonotype has a count of ten or more. Here the CDR3 reads CASRQAGGPYNEQFF. The DNA of the CDR3 is TGCGCCAGCAGGCAAGCGGGGGGTCCCTACAATGAGCAGTTCTTC. The chain couples TRBV5-1 to TRBJ2-1; 9 nucleotides align to TRBD2. The V and J ends lost 5 bases and 2 bases, in that order; junction bases with no gene match: 5. This CDR3 spans 15 amino acids. Germline V gives CDR1 SGHRS, CDR2 YFSETQ.

In this sample, this clonotype turned up a few times. The chain has TRBV27 and TRBJ2-1, with 8 bases identical to TRBD2. V shed 4 bases and J 6 bases; nucleotides not matched to a gene: 14. Germline CDR1 and CDR2: MNHEY and SMNVEV (reference sequence). This CDR3 is 17 amino acids long. The CDR3 DNA follows: TGTGCCAGCAGTTCTATACCCCCAGCGGGGGTTCTCAATGAGCAGTTCTTC. It translates to CASSSIPPAGVLNEQFF.

This clonotype has a handful of counts. The rearrangement links TRBV5-1 to TRBJ2-2; 7 nucleotides agree with TRBD2. CDR3 length: 16 residues. Trimming at V came to 4 bases and at J to 0 bases, leaving 6 bases not matched to a gene. Germline V lookup: CDR1 SGHRS, CDR2 YFSETQ. The CDR3: CASSPSAGANTGELFF. The CDR3, as DNA: TGCGCCAGCAGCCCAAGCGCGGGAGCGAACACCGGGGAGCTGTTTTTT.

The V and J genes are TRBV27 and TRBJ1-6; D unresolved. The CDR3 covers 15 residues. CDR1 and CDR2 (germline): MNHEY, SMNVEV (reference sequence). The V end was cut by 4 bases, the J end by 0 bases, with 7 bases between. As DNA, the CDR3 is TGTGCCAGCAGTTCTACCGGCTCCTATAATTCACCCCTCCACTTT. This translates into CASSSTGSYNSPLHF.

This clonotype came up a few times. V gene TRBV6-1 combines with J gene TRBJ1-5; 8 positions agree with TRBD1. J was trimmed by 1 base and V by 9 bases; bases with no gene match: 5. The CDR3 runs to 14 residues. Germline values: CDR1 MNHNS, CDR2 SASEGT. CDR3 amino acids: CASDRGLSNQPQHF. CDR3 in DNA: TGTGCCAGTGACAGGGGACTGAGCAATCAGCCCCAGCATTTT.

This clonotype was found many times. The CDR3 sequence is CSARPRDSYEQYF. The CDR3 DNA follows: TGCAGTGCTAGACCCCGGGACAGCTACGAGCAGTACTTC. This rearrangement joins TRBV20-1 to TRBJ2-7; 7 positions agree with TRBD1. V was pared by 2 bases and J by 3 bases, with 4 bases of the junction left unmatched. The CDR3 spans 13 residues. In germline, CDR1 is DFQATT, CDR2 SNEGSKA (reference sequence).

This clonotype was observed a handful of times. The rearrangement links TRBV12-5 to TRBJ2-3; TRBD1 aligns across 8 bases. Unmatched junction bases numbered 6, after V lost 5 bases and J lost 2 bases. The CDR3 sequence is 15 residues long. Looked up from germline, CDR1 is LGHNT and CDR2 is FRNRAP. The CDR3, as DNA: TGTGCTAGTGGTCCTACAGGGGGTTACACAGATACGCAGTATTTT. Translated: CASGPTGGYTDTQYF.

The chain recombines TRBV5-1 with TRBJ1-2; D is undetermined. This CDR3 region has 15 residues. V dropped 0 bases and J dropped 6 bases, with 15 bases sitting between them. CDR1 and CDR2 from the germline V gene are SGHRS and YFSETQ. CDR3 protein: CASSLVVSSTNGYTF. The CDR3 nucleotides read TGCGCCAGCAGCTTGGTTGTGTCGAGCACCAATGGCTACACCTTC. Based on the CDR3 plus reference TRBV5-1 and TRBJ1-2, the full variable domain is KAGVTQTPRYLIKTRGQQVTLSCSPISGHRSVSWYQQTPGQGLQFLFEYFSETQRNKGNFPGRFSGRQFSNSRSEMNVSTLELGDSALYLCASSLVVSSTNGYTFGSGTRLTVV.

This clonotype was observed many times. The chain recombines TRBV28 with TRBJ2-2; D possibly corresponds to TRBD1 (5 bases). The V and J ends lost 4 bases and 0 bases respectively, with 9 bases between them. Germline V lookup: CDR1 MDHEN, CDR2 SYDVKM. There are 15 residues in the CDR3. The DNA for the CDR3 is TGTGCCAGCAGTTCCGACAGTACGAACACCGGGGAGCTGTTTTTT. As protein: CASSSDSTNTGELFF.

This clonotype has at least ten counts. The gene calls are TRBV29-1 and TRBJ1-1; D is ambiguous. The ends were cut back, 0 bases at V and 1 base at J, with 9 bases in the middle. CDR3 size: 14 residues. Germline CDR1 reads SQVTM; CDR2 reads ANQGSEA. CDR3 protein: CSVEERAANTEAFF. The CDR3 region has the DNA TGCAGCGTTGAAGAGCGGGCAGCGAACACTGAAGCTTTCTTT.

This clonotype was counted a few times. A junction boundary mismatches the germline segment, possibly from a read error. V is TRBV20-1 and J is TRBJ1-1; tentative D call: TRBD1 (5 bases). CDR3 length: 10 amino acids. Germline values: CDR1 DFQATT, CDR2 SNEGSKA (reference sequence). DNA of the CDR3: TGCAGTCCCCAGGGTCCCGTGGATGACTTT. Translating gives CSPQGPVDDF.

The sample holds a few counts of this clonotype. The chain employs TRBV20-1 and TRBJ2-5; D possibly corresponds to TRBD1 (7 bases). CDR3 length equals 14 residues. Germline assignment: CDR1 DFQATT and CDR2 SNEGSKA (reference sequence). Between the trimmed V and J ends, which lost 6 bases and 4 bases, there was a span of 18 bases. The CDR3 DNA follows: TGCAGTGCCGTCAGGGGGACTTCCAGAGAGACCCAGTACTTC. This gives the protein CSAVRGTSRETQYF.

This chain uses TRBV20-1 with TRBJ2-1, with a tentative D call TRBD1 (5 bases). Per the germline V gene, CDR1 is DFQATT and CDR2 is SNEGSKA (reference sequence). Between the trimmed V and J ends, which lost 3 bases and 2 bases, there was a span of 11 bases. The CDR3 is made up of 14 amino acids. The CDR3 nucleotides read TGCAGTGCTAGTACGCCAGGGACCTACAATGAGCAGTTCTTC. Its translation: CSASTPGTYNEQFF.

This clonotype was counted many times. CDR3 bases: TGCGCCAGCAGCCAACAAATTGGTTCTGGAAACACCATATATTTT. Protein: CASSQQIGSGNTIYF. This sequence joins TRBV4-1 and TRBJ1-3; D is unresolved. Germline V gene lookup returns CDR1 MGHRA and CDR2 YSYEKL. V lost 2 bases, J lost 1 base, and 9 bases lay in between. This CDR3 spans 15 amino acids.

This clonotype was counted at least ten times. The chain has TRBV12-3 or TRBV12-4 and TRBJ1-1; D possibly corresponds to TRBD1 (5 bases). Trimming removed 5 bases from V and 2 bases from J, with 12 bases in between. This CDR3 has 14 residues. CDR3 region: CASSPGTSNTEAFF. For the CDR3, the DNA is TGTGCCAGCAGTCCCGGGACGTCAAACACTGAAGCTTTCTTT.

The V call is TRBV5-6, the J call TRBJ1-1, with a weak D call TRBD1 (5 bases). The length of the CDR3 is 12 residues. Trimming removed 4 bases from V and 8 bases from J, with 12 bases in between. Germline-derived CDR1 and CDR2 are SGHDT and YYEEEE. CDR3 loop: CASSRWGLEAFF. The CDR3 coding sequence is TGTGCCAGCAGCCGATGGGGGTTGGAAGCTTTCTTT.

The chain employs TRBV5-1 and TRBJ2-5; D is possibly TRBD2 (6 bases). Germline V lookup: CDR1 SGHRS, CDR2 YFSETQ. This CDR3 is built from 14 residues. With 0 bases removed from V and 5 bases from J, the gap between germline ends came to 11 bases. CDR3 in amino acids: CASSLGGDWETQYF. The CDR3 DNA reads as TGCGCCAGCAGCTTGGGCGGGGACTGGGAGACCCAGTACTTC.

This clonotype was seen a few times. This chain links TRBV5-1 with TRBJ2-2; 13 bases fit TRBD2. The germline V gene encodes CDR1 SGHRS and CDR2 YFSETQ. The CDR3 covers 21 residues. Trimming at V came to 5 bases and at J to 0 bases, leaving 16 bases not matched to a gene. Here the CDR3 DNA reads TGCGCCAGCAGTTCTGGTTTGGCGCGGACTAGCGGGAGATCGAACACCGGGGAGCTGTTTTTT. It is translated as CASSSGLARTSGRSNTGELFF.

This clonotype was counted at least ten times. This chain joins TRBV12-3 or TRBV12-4 and TRBJ1-2; D unresolved. CDR3 length equals 13 residues. V lost 6 bases and J lost 7, with 15 bases in between. The CDR3: CASRGTRVSGYTF. CDR3 DNA: TGTGCCAGCAGGGGCACTCGGGTCTCTGGCTACACCTTC.

This clonotype was observed a few times. The J gene is TRBJ2-5, the V gene TRBV20-1; possibly TRBD2 for D (7 bases). The V end lost 7 bases, the J end lost 1 base, and 10 bases lay between the germline ends. This CDR3 is built from 12 residues. From germline, CDR1 is DFQATT and CDR2 SNEGSKA (reference sequence). CDR3 residues: CSGGGIQETQYF. CDR3 in DNA: TGCAGTGGGGGGGGCATCCAAGAGACCCAGTACTTC.

This sequence joins TRBV5-6 and TRBJ2-5, with 8 positions matching TRBD1. Per germline, CDR1 SGHDT and CDR2 YYEEEE. CDR3 length: 15 amino acids. With V trimmed by 6 bases and J by 7 bases, 14 bases remained unmatched. The CDR3 reads CASTLFPGGGGTQYF. The CDR3 DNA reads TGTGCCAGCACCCTTTTTCCAGGGGGCGGAGGGACCCAGTACTTC.

The gene calls are TRBV7-3 and TRBJ2-1; 11 nucleotides align to TRBD2. V dropped 0 bases and J dropped 6; count of bases not matched to a gene: 7. CDR3 length equals 17 residues. Per germline, CDR1 SGHTA and CDR2 FQGTGA. The CDR3 here is CASSLTSASGRSNEQFF. The CDR3 nucleotides are TGTGCCAGCAGCTTAACGTCGGCTAGCGGGAGGAGCAATGAGCAGTTCTTC.

This clonotype was seen more than once but under ten times. The CDR3 is CASSEARRSYNEQFF. CDR3 sequence (DNA): TGTGCCAGCAGTGAAGCCAGGAGAAGTTACAATGAGCAGTTCTTC. V and J are TRBV2 and TRBJ2-1; unclear D gene. Germline V CDR1 and CDR2: SNHLY, FYNNEI. V lost 0 bases and J 4 bases, leaving 10 bases between the germline ends. The length of the CDR3 is 15 residues.

This clonotype was seen only a few times. The genes are TRBV6-1 and TRBJ2-5, with TRBD1 matching 8 bases. Germline V gene sequence: CDR1 MNHNS, CDR2 SASEGT. This CDR3 region has 15 residues. Unmatched junction bases numbered 9, after V lost 8 bases and J lost 1 base. In DNA form, the CDR3 reads TGTGCCAGCCGTACCACCGGGACAGGCCAAGAGACCCAGTACTTC. Protein sequence: CASRTTGTGQETQYF.

This clonotype came up a few times. Here the CDR3 reads CASSPDAGLLRNSGNTIYF. For the CDR3, the DNA is TGTGCCAGCTCCCCCGATGCGGGGCTCTTGAGAAACTCTGGAAACACCATATATTTT. The V gene is TRBV18, the J gene TRBJ1-3; D possibly corresponds to TRBD1 (5 bases). The CDR3 has 19 residues. Trimming took 6 bases from V and 0 from J, leaving 24 bases between them. Germline V gives CDR1 KGHSH, CDR2 LQKENI. The full variable domain, completed using reference TRBV18 and TRBJ1-3, is NAGVMQNPRHLVRRRGQEARLRCSPMKGHSHVYWYRQLPEEGLKFMVYLQKENIIDESGMPKERFSAEFPKEGPSILRIQQVVRGDSAAYFCASSPDAGLLRNSGNTIYFGEGSWLTVV.

The J gene is TRBJ1-1, the V gene TRBV7-9; D not certain. The CDR3 loop spans 16 amino acids. Germline CDR1 is SEHNR and CDR2 is FQNEAQ (reference sequence). V lost 5 bases, J lost 1 base, and 17 bases lay in between. The CDR3 here is CASSPPGGQTNTEAFF. The CDR3 nucleotides read TGTGCCAGCAGCCCCCCGGGCGGGCAGACGAACACTGAAGCTTTCTTT. Full variable domain (outside the CDR3, taken from reference TRBV7-9 and TRBJ1-1): DTGVSQNPRHKITKRGQNVTFRCDPISEHNRLYWYRQTLGQGPEFLTYFQNEAQLEKSRLLSDRFSAERPKGSFSTLEIQRTEQGDSAMYLCASSPPGGQTNTEAFFGQGTRLTVV.

This clonotype was seen more than once but under ten times. The DNA of the CDR3 is TGCAGTGCTAATTTATTTGAGTCTGCGGGGCCCACAGATACGCAGTATTTT. As protein: CSANLFESAGPTDTQYF. This chain joins TRBV20-1 and TRBJ2-3; possibly TRBD2 for D (6 bases). V lost 4 bases and J 2 bases, leaving 22 bases between the germline ends. Germline lookup yields CDR1 DFQATT and CDR2 SNEGSKA (reference sequence). The CDR3 loop spans 17 amino acids.

This clonotype was recorded many times. The CDR3 spells CASSLVSFEQYF. Here the CDR3 DNA reads TGTGCCAGCAGTTTAGTTAGCTTCGAGCAGTACTTC. The chain employs TRBV12-3 or TRBV12-4 and TRBJ2-7; D remains ambiguous. Trimming took off 1 base at V and 6 bases at J, with 7 bases between the two ends. This CDR3 is 12 amino acids long.